Below are 18 T cell receptor beta chains sequenced from a single sample in a study of T-cell memory formation after mild COVID-19 (dated by TCRdb to about 2021). To prepare the library, 5' RACE was applied. The reads were generated on an Illumina NovaSeq 6000. The public reads were reanalyzed by TCRdb: fastp trimming at Q25, MiXCR alignment, in-frame beta chains only. Every CDR3 protein is listed once, alongside the most common genes and DNA of its rows. In this sample the table shows 300,000 to 350,000 distinct CDR3 sequences, approximately 14% of which occur a single time. The ten largest clones take up over 20% of the sample. Sequencing was done on a sample of PBMCs or a T cell subset sorted from them (not recorded which). The receptors stem from a man between 18 and 29 years old who had mild COVID-19 (a few samples of this study predate the infection). The sample titles of this study are shuffled in the database, so cell type and time point are left out; the donor was told from shared clones.

The chain uses TRBV7-9 and TRBJ2-7; D gene ambiguous. The CDR3 is 14 amino acids. Germline V gene data show CDR1 as SEHNR and CDR2 as FQNEAQ (reference sequence). V lost 4 bases to trimming and J lost 0 bases, with 10 bases between them. CDR3 DNA sequence: TGTGCCAGCAGCTCTACAGAAAGCTCCTACGAGCAGTACTTC. Protein: CASSSTESSYEQYF.

This chain connects TRBV7-6 to TRBJ2-7; 10 bases agree with TRBD1. Germline CDR1 is SGHVS and CDR2 is FNYEAQ. V lost 5 bases to trimming and J lost 5 bases; unmatched junction nucleotides: 6. The CDR3 length is 14 residues. Here the CDR3 DNA reads TGTGCCAGCAGCCCGCGGGACAGGGGCCACGAGCAGTACTTC. Residues: CASSPRDRGHEQYF.

The chain uses TRBV24-1 and TRBJ2-1; 8 bases are shared with TRBD1. There are 16 residues in the CDR3. Germline V gene data show CDR1 as KGHDR and CDR2 as SFDVKD. The V gene end was trimmed by 4 bases and the J gene end by 2 bases; junction bases not matched to a gene: 6. Here the CDR3 DNA reads TGTGCCACCAGTGACCCCCGGACAGGGACCTACAATGAGCAGTTCTTC. It translates to CATSDPRTGTYNEQFF.

This clonotype showed up just a few times. The chain links TRBV6-6 to TRBJ2-7, with D unresolved. V was shortened by 8 bases and J by 3 bases, with 14 bases between the two germline ends. This CDR3 comprises 13 residues. Germline CDR1 MNHNY, CDR2 SVGAGI (reference sequence). The CDR3 sequence: CASDDGPLYEQYF. The CDR3 region has the DNA TGTGCCAGCGATGACGGACCACTCTACGAGCAGTACTTC.

The count of this clonotype is one. The chain links TRBV7-9 to TRBJ1-1, with TRBD1 matching over 7 bases. Trimming cost V 6 bases and J 4 bases; bases outside gene matches: 14. The CDR3 loop spans 16 amino acids. In germline, CDR1 is SEHNR, CDR2 FQNEAQ (reference sequence). The CDR3 sequence is CASSYHRGGWGTEAFF. Here the CDR3 DNA reads TGTGCCAGCAGTTACCACAGGGGAGGCTGGGGCACTGAAGCTTTCTTT.

This chain uses TRBV29-1 with TRBJ2-1; 9 bases line up with TRBD2. Germline assignment: CDR1 SQVTM and CDR2 ANQGSEA. Trimming at V came to 4 bases and at J to 2 bases, leaving 3 bases not matched to a gene. This CDR3 has 14 residues. The CDR3 here is CSVGRGGTYNEQFF. The CDR3 nucleotides read TGCAGCGTTGGGCGGGGGGGAACCTACAATGAGCAGTTCTTC.

The chain combines TRBV28 with TRBJ2-7; TRBD1 matches at 7 bases. The V gene end was trimmed by 6 bases and the J gene end by 0 bases; junction bases not matched to a gene: 8. CDR1 MDHEN and CDR2 SYDVKM come from the germline V gene. The length of the CDR3 is 15 residues. CDR3 nucleotides: TGTGCCAGCAGCTCAGGTGGGACAGACTCCTACGAGCAGTACGTC. Its protein is CASSSGGTDSYEQYV.

Only a few counts were recorded for this clonotype. V and J are TRBV7-2 and TRBJ2-3; 10 nucleotides line up with TRBD2. The CDR3 has 15 amino acids. V lost 0 bases to trimming and J lost 6 bases; unmatched junction nucleotides: 3. Per germline, CDR1 SGHTA and CDR2 FQGNSA. The CDR3, as DNA: TGTGCCAGCAGCTTAGCGGTAGCGGGAGGCGATACGCAGTATTTT. Translated: CASSLAVAGGDTQYF.

This clonotype was detected many times. The rearrangement uses TRBV3-1 and TRBJ2-3; 8 bases map to TRBD2. The CDR3 sequence is 16 residues long. Unmatched junction bases numbered 2, after V lost 0 bases and J lost 0 bases. Looked up from germline, CDR1 is LGHDT and CDR2 is YNNKEL (reference sequence). CDR3 DNA sequence: TGTGCCAGCAGCCAAGAGGCTAGCGGGAGCACAGATACGCAGTATTTT. Translated, it gives CASSQEASGSTDTQYF.

This clonotype showed up just a few times. The V gene is TRBV2, the J gene TRBJ2-5; 7 bases map to TRBD2. CDR3 length equals 14 residues. Germline V CDR1 and CDR2: SNHLY, FYNNEI. V dropped 6 bases and J dropped 5; count of bases not matched to a gene: 9. The CDR3 region has the DNA TGTGCCAGCAGGGCAGCGGGGAGGGGCGAGACCCAGTACTTC. Amino acids: CASRAAGRGETQYF.

This clonotype was counted many times. V and J are TRBV24-1 and TRBJ2-1, with 10 bases that match TRBD1. In germline, CDR1 is KGHDR, CDR2 SFDVKD. This CDR3 comprises 17 residues. V gave up 3 bases and J gave up 7 bases; unmatched junction bases: 11. For the CDR3, the DNA is TGTGCCACCAGTGATAGTCCGGGACAGGGGAAGTGGAATGAGCAGTTCTTC. Protein product: CATSDSPGQGKWNEQFF.

CDR3 DNA sequence: TGCGCCAGCAGCCACCTACAGGACTATGGCTACACCTTC. This gives the protein CASSHLQDYGYTF. The rearrangement links TRBV4-1 to TRBJ1-2, with D tentatively TRBD1 (5 bases). This CDR3 comprises 13 residues. V lost 3 bases, J lost 3 bases, and 8 bases lay in between. Per germline, CDR1 MGHRA and CDR2 YSYEKL.

A remark on this clonotype: An end of the junction differs from the germline gene, which may be a read error. The chain couples TRBV6-2 or TRBV6-3 to TRBJ2-5; D is ambiguous. Germline CDR1 reads MNHEY; CDR2 reads SVGEGT. The CDR3 contains 11 residues. CDR3 in amino acids: CATSGVGSQYF. The CDR3 coding sequence is TGTGCCACCAGTGGAGTTGGGTCCCAGTACTTC.

This clonotype was detected ten times or more. The genes are TRBV29-1 and TRBJ2-5; the match to TRBD2 covers 7 bases. This CDR3 spans 14 amino acids. With 8 bases clipped from V and 2 bases from J, the junction kept 11 bases outside the gene matches. Germline V gives CDR1 SQVTM, CDR2 ANQGSEA. The CDR3 region has the DNA TGCAGCCTATTAGCGGGTCCTCAACAAGAGACCCAGTACTTC. Its protein is CSLLAGPQQETQYF.

The sample holds many counts of this clonotype. The chain employs TRBV4-1 and TRBJ1-5; D might be TRBD1 (6 bases). V lost 0 bases to trimming and J lost 7 bases, with 13 bases between them. Looked up from germline, CDR1 is MGHRA and CDR2 is YSYEKL. CDR3 length: 15 residues. The CDR3 sequence is CASSQEGGAKQPQHF. CDR3 sequence (DNA): TGCGCCAGCAGCCAAGAGGGGGGGGCGAAACAGCCCCAGCATTTT.

A single count supports this clonotype. This chain uses TRBV20-1 with TRBJ2-1; 7 bases agree with TRBD2. Germline V gene data show CDR1 as DFQATT and CDR2 as SNEGSKA (reference sequence). The CDR3 is 15 amino acids. The junction had 13 bases not matched to a gene; V was cut back by 6 bases and J by 5 bases. Here the CDR3 DNA reads TGCAGTGCGAAAAAGCGGCTAGCGGCTGACAATGAGCAGTTCTTC. Encoded protein: CSAKKRLAADNEQFF.

The rearrangement uses TRBV9 and TRBJ2-3; D possibly uses TRBD1 or TRBD2 (7 bases each). The CDR3 length is 16 residues. CDR1 is SGDLS and CDR2 is YYNGEE in the germline V gene. V was pared by 3 bases and J by 0 bases, with 14 bases between. The CDR3 loop is CASSAPGGVSTDTQYF. The CDR3 nucleotides are TGTGCCAGCAGCGCGCCAGGGGGGGTAAGCACAGATACGCAGTATTTT.

In its sample, this clonotype was seen many times. The gene calls are TRBV5-1 and TRBJ2-7; TRBD2 matches at 11 bases. In germline, CDR1 is SGHRS, CDR2 YFSETQ. Unmatched junction bases numbered 4, after V lost 4 bases and J lost 1 base. This CDR3 region has 15 residues. DNA of the CDR3: TGCGCCAGCAGCGGCGGGACTAGCGGTTCCTACGAGCAGTACTTC. This sequence encodes CASSGGTSGSYEQYF.